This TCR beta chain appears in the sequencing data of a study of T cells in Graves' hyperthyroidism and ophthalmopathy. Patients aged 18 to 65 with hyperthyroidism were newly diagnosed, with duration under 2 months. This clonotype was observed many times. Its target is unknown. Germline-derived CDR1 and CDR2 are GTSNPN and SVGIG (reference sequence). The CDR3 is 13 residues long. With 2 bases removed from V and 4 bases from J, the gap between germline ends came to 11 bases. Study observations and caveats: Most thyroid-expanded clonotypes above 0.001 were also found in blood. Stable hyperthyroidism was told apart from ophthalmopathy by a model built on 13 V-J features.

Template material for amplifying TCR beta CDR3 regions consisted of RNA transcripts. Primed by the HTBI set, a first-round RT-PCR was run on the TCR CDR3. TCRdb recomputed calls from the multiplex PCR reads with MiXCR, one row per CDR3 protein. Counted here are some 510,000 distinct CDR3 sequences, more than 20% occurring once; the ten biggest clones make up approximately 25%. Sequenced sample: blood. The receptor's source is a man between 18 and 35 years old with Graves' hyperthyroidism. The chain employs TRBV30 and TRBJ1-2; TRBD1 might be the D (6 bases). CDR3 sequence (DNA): TGTGCCTGGAGTTTCCAGGGGATCTATGGCTACACCTTC. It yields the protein CAWSFQGIYGYTF.